This record covers a single T cell receptor (beta chain). This CDR3 is built from 11 residues. J was trimmed by 12 bases and V by 3 bases; bases with no gene match: 2. Germline V gene data show CDR1 as SNHLY and CDR2 as FYNNEI. The assay was immunoSEQ multiplex PCR, and TCRdb's table has in-frame clones only and misses some. The sample yields about 190,000 clones, roughly 90% seen once. This sample is part of a study of blood T cell repertoires in COVID-19. On the study more broadly: PBMCs, B-cell-depleted T cells, or T cells provided the cDNA or gDNA that made up the material.

This TCR was recovered from a woman in her thirties or forties who had recovered from COVID-19. The rearrangement links TRBV2 to TRBJ2-1; 7 bases align to TRBD1. The sample consisted of peripheral blood. CDR3 DNA: TGTGCCAGCAGTGAGGGACAGTGGCAGTTCTTC. Residues: CASSEGQWQFF.